This TCR beta chain was recorded in a study of blood T cell repertoires in COVID-19. The CDR3 has 13 residues. Germline V lookup: CDR1 LNHDA, CDR2 SQIVND (reference sequence). V lost 2 bases and J 4 bases, leaving 8 bases between the germline ends. This clone was observed a few times. Only in-frame clones appear in the TCRdb table, and some are missing; sequencing was by immunoSEQ multiplex PCR. The table lists some 130,000 clones, roughly two thirds of them singletons. The specimen sequenced was peripheral blood. This clonotype was obtained from a woman in her 70s with acute or convalescent COVID-19. The chain uses TRBV19 and TRBJ1-1; D is unresolved. The CDR3 DNA reads as TGTGCCAGTAGTATACCCCTGAGCACTGAAGCTTTCTTT. Translating it yields CASSIPLSTEAFF.